A single sample gave rise to the 22 T cell receptor beta chains below, sequenced in a study of siplizumab effects on memory and regulatory T cells. TCRdb's copy holds only in-frame clones and misses some; the assay was immunoSEQ multiplex PCR. This sample has under 100,000 clones, with 85% to 95% found just once. The sample was non-Treg CD4+ T cells sorted from blood. Source of these receptors: a human donor in good health.

The genes are TRBV5-1 and TRBJ2-5, with TRBD1 as a possible D gene (5 bases). Trimming removed 0 bases from V and 1 base from J, with 13 bases in between. The germline V gene has CDR1 SGHRS and CDR2 YFSETQ. The CDR3 is made up of 16 amino acids. The CDR3 here is CASSLERGQLQETQYF. CDR3 coding DNA: TGCGCCAGCAGCTTGGAAAGGGGCCAACTCCAAGAGACCCAGTACTTC.

The chain has TRBV5-6 and TRBJ1-2; 7 bases are shared with TRBD1. Germline assignment: CDR1 SGHDT and CDR2 YYEEEE. The CDR3 is 14 amino acids. V was pared by 3 bases and J by 2 bases, with 4 bases of the junction left unmatched. CDR3 sequence: CASSSTDRNYGYTF. DNA of the CDR3: TGTGCCAGCAGCTCAACGGACAGGAACTATGGCTACACCTTC.

The chain links TRBV6-1 to TRBJ2-2, with a possible D match to TRBD2 (6 bases). This CDR3 region has 14 residues. CDR1 is MNHNS, CDR2 SASEGT, per germline. The V gene lost 11 bases and the J gene lost 5 bases, with 18 bases spanning the gap. The CDR3 protein is CASVAGMITGELFF. CDR3 nucleotide sequence: TGTGCCTCCGTGGCGGGGATGATTACCGGGGAGCTGTTTTTT.

The rearrangement uses TRBV19 and TRBJ2-3; D unresolved. This CDR3 comprises 13 residues. The V gene's germline CDR1 is LNHDA and CDR2 SQIVND (reference sequence). Between the trimmed V and J ends, which lost 2 bases and 6 bases, there was a span of 9 bases. In DNA, the CDR3 is TGTGCCAGTAGTATAAGGGTAGGGGATACGCAGTATTTT. Protein sequence: CASSIRVGDTQYF. The full variable domain, in which reference TRBV19 and TRBJ2-3 provide the parts outside the CDR3, is DGGITQSPKYLFRKEGQNVTLSCEQNLNHDAMYWYRQDPGQGLRLIYYSQIVNDFQKGDIAEGYSVSREKKESFPLTVTSAQKNPTAFYLCASSIRVGDTQYFGPGTRLTVL.

The chain joins TRBV28 to TRBJ2-1; unclear D gene. CDR1 and CDR2 (germline): MDHEN, SYDVKM. With 5 bases removed from V and 9 bases from J, the gap between germline ends came to 17 bases. This CDR3 spans 14 amino acids. The CDR3: CASSARGVSIEQFF. The CDR3 bases are TGTGCCAGCAGTGCTCGTGGGGTGTCCATTGAGCAGTTCTTC.

The chain couples TRBV5-1 to TRBJ2-1; D is perhaps TRBD2 (5 bases). This CDR3 has 13 amino acids. Per germline, CDR1 SGHRS and CDR2 YFSETQ. Trimming stripped 4 bases from V and 3 bases from J, with 8 bases between. CDR3 in DNA: TGCGCCAGCAGCAACCGGGGCTACAATGAGCAGTTCTTC. This encodes CASSNRGYNEQFF.

This chain links TRBV7-2 with TRBJ1-2; D remains ambiguous. There are 14 residues in the CDR3. Trimming stripped 2 bases from V and 2 bases from J, with 9 bases between. The germline CDR1 and CDR2 sequences are SGHTA and FQGNSA. CDR3 protein: CASSLWSENYGYTF. Here the CDR3 DNA reads TGTGCCAGCAGCTTATGGTCGGAAAACTATGGCTACACCTTC.

The CDR3 region is CASSDSYFGGAYEQYF. As DNA, the CDR3 is TGTGCCAGCAGTGACAGCTACTTCGGAGGGGCCTACGAGCAGTACTTC. The chain is built from TRBV6-1 and TRBJ2-7; the D gene is possibly TRBD2 (6 bases). The CDR3 spans 16 residues. Germline CDR1 MNHNS, CDR2 SASEGT. Trimming pared 3 bases from V and 2 bases from J, leaving 17 bases between.

The genes are TRBV7-6 and TRBJ2-1; D perhaps matches TRBD2 (6 bases). The length of the CDR3 is 17 residues. The germline V gene has CDR1 SGHVS and CDR2 FNYEAQ. The V end was cut by 1 base, the J end by 0 bases, with 13 bases between. In DNA form, the CDR3 reads TGTGCCAGCAGCTTAGTAGAGGGACTTAGCTCCTACAATGAGCAGTTCTTC. It encodes CASSLVEGLSSYNEQFF.

Of note for this clone: The junction departs from the called germline gene at one end, perhaps through a read error. This sample includes further DNA sequences coding for the same CDR3. The rearrangement uses TRBV7-2 and TRBJ1-5, with D maybe TRBD1 (5 bases). This CDR3 comprises 16 residues. Germline CDR1 reads SGHTA; CDR2 reads FQGNSA. The CDR3 reads CASSLVGRDVRQPQHF. The CDR3 nucleotides read TGCGCCAGCAGCTTAGTCGGTCGGGACGTCCGTCAGCCCCAGCATTTT.

The chain is built from TRBV7-8 and TRBJ1-2, with TRBD1 as a possible D gene (5 bases). The CDR3 has 12 residues. CDR1 is SGHVS, CDR2 FQNEAQ, per germline. V lost 0 bases to trimming and J lost 6 bases, with 5 bases between them. CDR3 protein: CASSLAGHGYTF. The CDR3 nucleotides read TGTGCCAGCAGCTTAGCGGGACATGGCTACACCTTC.

The V call is TRBV6-5, the J call TRBJ2-7, with 9 bases matching TRBD1. Germline V gives CDR1 MNHEY, CDR2 SVGAGI. The CDR3 is made up of 15 amino acids. V was clipped by 7 bases and J by 4 bases; unmatched bases: 11. The CDR3 is CASTNHGTGHYEQYF. DNA of the CDR3: TGTGCCAGCACCAACCACGGGACAGGGCATTACGAGCAGTACTTC.

The genes are TRBV4-1 and TRBJ2-1; TRBD2 matches at 12 bases. Trimming cost V 2 bases and J 6 bases; bases outside gene matches: 11. CDR1 MGHRA and CDR2 YSYEKL come from the germline V gene. This CDR3 has 18 residues. The CDR3 sequence is CASSQKSYSSGRGNEQFF. Written as DNA, the CDR3 is TGCGCCAGCAGCCAAAAGAGTTATTCTAGCGGGAGGGGCAATGAGCAGTTCTTC.

The chain links TRBV7-9 to TRBJ1-4; D gene unclear. Germline V gene data show CDR1 as SEHNR and CDR2 as FQNEAQ (reference sequence). V lost 5 bases, J lost 8 bases, and 9 bases lay in between. The length of the CDR3 is 12 residues. The CDR3 sequence is CASSQRMEKLFF. In DNA form, the CDR3 reads TGTGCCAGCAGCCAAAGGATGGAAAAACTGTTTTTT.

This clone has just one count. The chain recombines TRBV4-2 with TRBJ2-7, with 7 bases identical to TRBD2. Germline V gene sequence: CDR1 LGHNA, CDR2 YNFKEQ. V was clipped by 0 bases and J by 0 bases; unmatched bases: 5. The CDR3 has 16 amino acids. This CDR3 reads CASSQDLQRGSYEQYF. The CDR3 coding sequence is TGTGCCAGCAGCCAAGATCTTCAGCGGGGCTCCTACGAGCAGTACTTC.

V and J are TRBV28 and TRBJ1-1; D remains ambiguous. V was shortened by 2 bases and J by 2 bases, with 6 bases between the two germline ends. CDR1 is MDHEN, CDR2 SYDVKM, per germline. The CDR3 totals 13 residues. The CDR3 DNA is TGTGCCAGCAGTTTACGCCCCAACACTGAAGCTTTCTTT. Protein: CASSLRPNTEAFF.

The chain links TRBV30 to TRBJ2-7; no definite D call. Germline values: CDR1 GTSNPN, CDR2 SVGIG (reference sequence). This CDR3 has 12 residues. V lost 0 bases and J 3 bases, leaving 6 bases between the germline ends. The CDR3 region has the DNA TGTGCCTGGAGTGTAGCAGTCTACGAGCAGTACTTC. Translation gives CAWSVAVYEQYF.

V and J are TRBV2 and TRBJ1-4; 7 nucleotides match TRBD1. CDR3 length equals 14 residues. Germline values: CDR1 SNHLY, CDR2 FYNNEI. V lost 5 bases and J lost 3; bases outside the gene matches: 3. The CDR3: CASSQTGPNEKLFF. CDR3 DNA: TGTGCCAGCAGTCAGACAGGGCCTAATGAAAAACTGTTTTTT. The full variable domain, with the rest looked up from reference TRBV2 and TRBJ1-4, is EPEVTQTPSHQVTQMGQEVILRCVPISNHLYFYWYRQILGQKVEFLVSFYNNEISEKSEIFDDQFSVERPDGSNFTLKIRSTKLEDSAMYFCASSQTGPNEKLFFGSGTQLSVL.

The J gene is TRBJ2-1, the V gene TRBV27; 10 bases agree with TRBD2. The CDR3 is 16 amino acids. With V trimmed by 4 bases and J by 4 bases, 7 bases remained unmatched. In germline, CDR1 is MNHEY, CDR2 SMNVEV (reference sequence). CDR3 in amino acids: CASSSQREGLYNEQFF. The DNA of the CDR3 is TGTGCCAGCAGTTCGCAGCGGGAGGGCCTTTACAATGAGCAGTTCTTC.

The rearrangement links TRBV25-1 to TRBJ1-4; tentative D call: TRBD1 (5 bases). Germline V gene data show CDR1 as MGHDK and CDR2 as SYGVNS. Trimming removed 2 bases at V and 3 bases at J, with 7 bases between. The CDR3 length is 14 residues. Here the CDR3 DNA reads TGTGCCAGCAGTGAAGGGGGGGCTAATGAAAAACTGTTTTTT. It codes for CASSEGGANEKLFF.

The genes are TRBV6-6 and TRBJ2-7; 9 bases line up with TRBD1. Germline V lookup: CDR1 MNHNY, CDR2 SVGAGI (reference sequence). J lost 4 bases, V lost 7 bases, and 8 bases had no gene match. The CDR3 sequence is 14 residues long. CDR3 region: CASTAGTGTYEQYF. The CDR3 DNA is TGTGCCAGCACCGCCGGGACAGGGACTTACGAGCAGTACTTC.

The chain couples TRBV4-1 to TRBJ1-2; the match to TRBD1 covers 7 bases. The CDR3 is 14 residues long. Trimming took 2 bases from V and 3 from J; bases not matched to a gene: 3. The V gene's germline CDR1 is MGHRA and CDR2 YSYEKL. The CDR3 protein is CASSQLGQHYGYTF. The CDR3 coding sequence is TGCGCCAGCAGCCAACTGGGACAGCACTATGGCTACACCTTC.